The 4 T cell receptor beta chains presented below share a single source sample, sequenced in a study of naive and memory T cell subsets. Two oligonucleotides, mixed equimolar, formed the beta constant-region primer covering TRBC1 and TRBC2. TCRdb re-called the UMI-ligation and nested PCR reads with MiXCR, one entry per CDR3 protein. Among roughly 5,400 distinct CDR3 sequences, roughly 6.6% were seen once, and the ten largest hold 40% to 45%. The sample was effector memory CD8+ T cells from blood. Subset reported: effector memory, CD45RA- CD27-. The receptors were gathered from a human donor in good health.

With regard to this clonotype: Being one base from a much bigger clone, this may be a read error. The J gene is TRBJ2-5, the V gene TRBV3-1; 8 bases fit TRBD2. Germline values: CDR1 LGHDT, CDR2 YNNKEL (reference sequence). CDR3 length equals 20 residues. CDR3 amino acids: CASGQGDGGGPGPDEETQYF. The DNA of the CDR3 is TGTGCCAGCGGCCAAGGGGACGGCGGGGGGCCCGGACCCGATGAAGAGACCCAGTACTTC.

This clonotype was found a few times. This chain connects TRBV18 to TRBJ2-7, with no clear D. Germline V CDR1 and CDR2: KGHSH, LQKENI. There are 13 residues in the CDR3. V was pared by 0 bases and J by 2 bases, with 5 bases between. CDR3 DNA sequence: TGTGCCAGCTCACCACCAAAAACCTACGAGCAGTACTTC. Amino acids: CASSPPKTYEQYF.

The sample holds many counts of this clonotype. The V call is TRBV20-1, the J call TRBJ1-2; unclear D gene. The V end was cut by 6 bases, the J end by 2 bases, with 10 bases between. Germline CDR1 and CDR2: DFQATT and SNEGSKA (reference sequence). This CDR3 is built from 12 residues. CDR3 bases: TGCAGTGCCCCCTGGGGAAACTATGGCTACACCTTC. Translated, it gives CSAPWGNYGYTF.

This clonotype was counted many times. The chain recombines TRBV7-8 with TRBJ1-5; a possible D gene is TRBD1 (5 bases). V lost 5 bases and J lost 0, with 11 bases in between. This CDR3 region has 15 residues. Per the germline V gene, CDR1 is SGHVS and CDR2 is FQNEAQ. The CDR3 DNA reads as TGTGCCAGCAGCCGAGAAAGGGGTAGCAATCAGCCCCAGCATTTT. Protein: CASSRERGSNQPQHF.